This T cell receptor beta chain was found in a study of T cells in Graves' hyperthyroidism and ophthalmopathy. There are many counts of this clonotype. V lost 4 bases, J lost 3 bases, and 12 bases lay in between. The CDR3 runs to 14 residues. Per the germline V gene, CDR1 is MNHNS and CDR2 is SASEGT. Amplified regions were TCR beta CDR3 sequences from RNA transcripts. Using the HTBI primer set, a first-round RT-PCR was run on the TCR CDR3. MiXCR, applied by TCRdb to the multiplex PCR reads, yields one record per CDR3 protein. Found here are approximately 600,000 distinct CDR3 sequences, roughly 13% of them singletons; the top ten hold almost 6%.

Input material: blood. This receptor was taken from a young woman with Graves' hyperthyroidism that later progressed to Graves' ophthalmopathy. V and J are TRBV6-1 and TRBJ1-1; D ambiguous. The CDR3 DNA reads as TGTGCCAGCAGTGTACCTCCCGCGGACACTGAAGCTTTCTTT. The encoded protein is CASSVPPADTEAFF.